Only a few counts were recorded for the clone carrying this T cell receptor beta chain. Its matching antigen is unknown. This sample was taken from a study of T cell repertoires in aging, cancer and after chemotherapy. Study as a whole: Donors were grouped into six age bands spanning 30 or younger through 70 or older. Study-wide results and limits: In each cancer cohort, median generation probability increased across chemotherapy, suggesting thymic output rebounded. Healthy donors lost TCR diversity with age mainly through richness, cancer patients through richness and evenness. Compared with age-matched healthy donors, untreated hematological or solid cancer patients showed higher blood TCR clonality.

The CDR3 extends over 13 amino acids. The germline V and J ends were trimmed by 3 bases and 2 bases, with 5 bases remaining between them. The germline CDR1 and CDR2 sequences are MNHEY and SMNVEV (reference sequence). TCR beta rearrangements were amplified from peripheral blood genomic DNA. A mixed TRB-A/B primer pool amplified rearranged TRB by multiplex touch-down PCR. One entry per CDR3 protein, called by TCRdb with MiXCR from the multiplex PCR reads. The data show about 19,000 distinct CDR3 sequences, with approximately 40% seen just once and about a sixth held by the top ten. The sequence was collected from a human donor with a solid tumor. Sequenced material: blood. The rearrangement uses TRBV27 and TRBJ2-4; D not resolved. In nucleotides, the CDR3 is TGTGCCAGCAGTTTTGACCCCAAAAACATTCAGTACTTC. Residues: CASSFDPKNIQYF.